This note documents a single T cell receptor beta chain sequence. This entry belongs to a study of blood T cell repertoires in COVID-19. Study information: Material from acute and convalescent COVID-19 was sourced from the United States, Italy and Spain. Sample material is recorded as cDNA or gDNA derived from T cells, B-cell-depleted T cells, or PBMCs.

In the authors' workflow: Estimation of nucleated cell counts was performed using reference gene primer amplification. Using immunoSEQ multiplex PCR, the repertoire was profiled, and TCRdb retains in-frame clones only, with some absent. That table furnishes V, J and clone size, whereas the DNA furnished D and trimming. This table holds more than 250,000 clones, around nine tenths found once. CDR3 size: 15 residues. V shed 1 base and J shed 0 bases, with 8 bases lying between them. Per the germline V gene, CDR1 is MGHRA and CDR2 is YSYEKL. Which cohort a participant joined came from the clinical history participants gave.

Sequenced: PBMCs or T cells enriched from blood (not recorded which). The clonotype originates from a woman between 18 and 29 years old who had recovered from COVID-19. The chain combines TRBV4-1 with TRBJ2-3, with D possibly TRBD2 on 6 matching bases. Written as DNA, the CDR3 is TGCGCCAGCAGCCAAGGTGGGACTAGCACAGATACGCAGTATTTT. Its translation is CASSQGGTSTDTQYF.